This is a list of T cell receptor beta chains from one sample in a study of CD8 T cells in ankylosing spondylitis. Each CDR3 protein gets one entry after TCRdb re-called the 5' RACE reads with MiXCR. The sample holds 35,000 or so distinct CDR3 sequences, approximately 15% seen once. The sequencing input was blood. Source of these receptors: a male donor with ankylosing spondylitis or in good health (not recorded which). The CDR3 runs from the conserved cysteine through the conserved F or W. A D gene is named only where the DNA matches it firmly. Clone size is shown for a subset of rows, as once, few, many or a class of expanded clone.

d_gene,j_gene,abundance,v_gene,CDR3aa,CDR3nt
NA,TRBJ2-7,few,TRBV5-1,CASGAPGLEQYF,TGCGCCAGCGGAGCCCCCGGATTGGAGCAGTACTTC
NA,TRBJ2-7,many,TRBV5-1,CASSFDSGSYEQYF,TGCGCCAGCAGCTTCGATAGCGGAAGCTACGAGCAGTACTTC
NA,TRBJ2-2,many,TRBV5-6,CASKSVLGRDTGELFF,TGTGCCAGCAAGTCAGTTTTGGGGCGGGACACCGGGGAGCTGTTTTTT
TRBD2,TRBJ2-1,few,TRBV28,CASLGGANLNEQFF,TGTGCCAGCCTCGGGGGGGCGAACCTCAATGAGCAGTTCTTC
NA,TRBJ2-5,few,TRBV28,CASSKGTLETQYF,TGTGCCAGCAGTAAAGGGACATTGGAGACCCAGTACTTC
NA,TRBJ2-2,NA,TRBV11-1,CASSLLSLEVGELFF,TGTGCCAGCAGCCTACTCTCTTTGGAAGTCGGGGAGCTGTTTTTT
NA,TRBJ1-3,few,TRBV28,CASSLRQFNTIYF,TGTGCCAGCAGTTTGAGGCAGTTTAACACCATATATTTT
NA,TRBJ2-2,few,TRBV20-1,CSARGRWGTGELFF,TGCAGTGCTAGAGGTCGGTGGGGGACCGGGGAGCTGTTTTTT
TRBD2,TRBJ2-2,NA,TRBV27,CASSGIGLAWSGELFF,TGTGCCAGCAGCGGGATAGGACTAGCCTGGTCCGGGGAGCTGTTTTTT